This T cell receptor beta chain was identified in a study of beta chain features in type 1 diabetes (dated by TCRdb to the late 2010s). As for the study more broadly: Mean age, gender distribution, total cell number and subset yield did not differ between patients and healthy donors. Naive and central memory subsets were obtained from all 30 or so donors, but regulatory and stem cell-like memory subsets were isolated from only 8 patients and roughly 8 healthy donors. In the study, recently diagnosed type 1 diabetes patients and matched healthy donors were compared on the TCRB repertoires of their sorted circulating CD4+ T cell subsets. A total of about 110 million sorted cells were examined across all samples, and the number of cells per subset was strongly correlated with RNA yield. What the authors observed across the whole study: In all four CD4+ subsets, TCRB CDR3 length was moderately but significantly shorter in type 1 diabetes patients. Because cDNA was sequenced instead of genomic DNA, activated cells with high expression could be over-represented, although the groups did not differ in activation or CD3 levels. Naive, central memory and regulatory TCRB repertoires appeared more similar among patients than among healthy donors. At VDJ recombination sites, patients with type 1 diabetes made fewer insertions and deleted more nucleotides, a pattern implying thymic rearrangement abnormalities. Because the HLA sub-analyses included only small numbers of individuals, any influence of HLA type on TCRB rearrangement was left unresolved. PCR might favor shorter templates, but patient and control samples were amplified and corrected together, so any skew would affect both groups equally.

Based on the germline V gene, the CDR1 and CDR2 sequences are KGHSH and LQKENI. Compared with germline, V lacks 0 bases and J lacks 8 bases; bases without a gene match: 8. The cysteine opens and the phenylalanine closes a CDR3 of 15 amino acids. The DNA shown is the 45-base CDR3, in frame from base 1. In this sample, this clone turned up a few times. Its antigen is unknown. No qualities accompany the bases; no much larger clone lies one base away. The High Capacity cDNA Reverse Transcription Kit was used to reverse transcribe all of the isolated RNA, meaning that expressed TCRB transcripts were what got sequenced. Deep immunoSEQ sequencing was performed on naive, central memory and regulatory T cell samples, with an average of roughly 4 million total reads per sample. After sorted cells were lysed in RLT buffer, RNA was extracted with DNase-treated RNeasy Micro or Mini kits, with the choice depending on cell number. To prevent cross-contamination, each cell subset was processed individually, whereas patient and healthy donor samples were processed jointly. Using the immunoSEQ multiplex PCR, TCRB sequences were amplified from cDNA into 87-bp fragments spanning the CDR3 region. Sequencing of the amplicons was done on the Illumina HiSeq platform. Turning to the authors' computational methods: PCR bias was corrected computationally using synthetic template baselines, and reads within Hamming distance 2 were collapsed, with unmergeable singletons discarded. Reads were aligned to IMGT to assign V, D and J genes, CDR3 length, and insertions or deletions at six rearrangement sites. Within each subset, clonotype counts were normalized to sorted cell number, and only after that were true diversity and Gini coefficients computed with the tcR R package. The overlap coefficient, calculated on TCRB nucleotide sequences, was used to measure repertoire sharing. As a proxy for the pre-selection repertoire, out-of-frame TCRB sequences from naive cells were analyzed. Drawn from immuneACCESS, this table holds only the in-frame rearrangements with V and J called that TCRdb kept. Clones are partly lost; checked studies trace under half to an unresolved V gene and leave the rest unexplained. That table gives V, J and clone size, and the DNA gave D and trimming. The sample table records 970,000 or so clones; roughly 16% of these occur just once. Roughly 0.025% of the sample belongs to the ten largest clones.

Each donor gave one peripheral blood draw, averaging approximately 0.11 L, which was collected into heparinised tubes. Using a panel that included CD45RO, CCR7, CD25, CD127, CD95 and CD27, naive, central memory, regulatory and stem cell-like memory CD4+ T cells were sorted on a BD FACSAria II. All sorted populations exceeded 98% purity. PBMCs were isolated right away by Lymphoprep density gradient centrifugation and were stained directly, without culture. Samples were stained and sorted in pairs, with one healthy donor and one patient per experiment, so that batch effects were minimized. The chain is assembled from TRBV18 and TRBJ1-2, with 8 central nucleotides matching TRBD1. This receptor was taken from a woman aged 18-29 years in good health. The sample taken for sequencing was naive CD4+ T cells from blood. This sample's cell subset or site label indicates: true naive CD4+ T cells. The DNA reads as follows: TGTGCCAGCTCACCACCTTTACGGACAGGGACCGGCTACACCTTC. This translates into CASSPPLRTGTGYTF.